This T cell receptor (beta chain) came from a study of cytomegalovirus exposure and HLA in healthy donors. Findings and limits, study-wide: An analysis done earlier found most TCR beta V segments productive about 90% or about 30% of the time. Sequencing likely produced, as an artifact, a cluster of highly shared sequence variants. The study found most TCR sequences rare, yet found some public TCRs in many donors. Cytomegalovirus status, reportedly, was diagnosed with high specificity and sensitivity by the classifier.

V shed 4 bases and J shed 2 bases, with 6 bases lying between them. The CDR3 has 12 amino acids. CDR1 and CDR2 from the germline V gene are SGDLS and YYNGEE. This clone has only one observation. Its target is not known. With 60 Vbeta and 13 Jbeta primers, the PCR was carried out. Using immunoSEQ multiplex PCR, the repertoire was profiled, and TCRdb retains in-frame clones only, with some absent. Seen here are under 250,000 clones, around 80% observed once, and the top ten hold 3.8%. The origin of this receptor is a male donor in good health and CMV-seronegative. The source material was PBMCs. The gene calls are TRBV9 and TRBJ2-5; D uncertain. The DNA for the CDR3 is TGTGCCAGCAGCTCCGGGCAAGAGACCCAGTACTTC. Protein sequence: CASSSGQETQYF.